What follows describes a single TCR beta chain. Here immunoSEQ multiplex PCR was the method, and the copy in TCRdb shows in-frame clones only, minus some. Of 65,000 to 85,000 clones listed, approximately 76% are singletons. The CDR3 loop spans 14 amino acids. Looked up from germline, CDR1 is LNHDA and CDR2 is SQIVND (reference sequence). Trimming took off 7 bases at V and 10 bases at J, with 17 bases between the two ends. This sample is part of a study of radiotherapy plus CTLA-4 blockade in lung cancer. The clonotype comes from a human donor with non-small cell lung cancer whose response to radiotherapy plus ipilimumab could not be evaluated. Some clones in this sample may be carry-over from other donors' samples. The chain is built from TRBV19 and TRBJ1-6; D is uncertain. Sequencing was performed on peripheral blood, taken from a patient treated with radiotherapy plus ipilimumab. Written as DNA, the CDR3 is TGTGCCAGTAAGCAGCGTTCGGAAGAATCACCCCTCCACTTT. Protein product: CASKQRSEESPLHF. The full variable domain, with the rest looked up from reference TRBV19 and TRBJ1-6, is DGGITQSPKYLFRKEGQNVTLSCEQNLNHDAMYWYRQDPGQGLRLIYYSQIVNDFQKGDIAEGYSVSREKKESFPLTVTSAQKNPTAFYLCASKQRSEESPLHFGNGTRLTVT.